These 2 T cell receptor beta chains were all obtained from the same sample, sequenced in a study of blood T cell repertoires in COVID-19. The assay was immunoSEQ multiplex PCR, and TCRdb's table has in-frame clones only and misses some. The table lists tens of thousands of clones, about 90% of them singletons. The sequencing sample was made of peripheral blood. The source of these receptors is a man at least 80 years old in a cohort sampled during active COVID-19.

This chain uses TRBV7-2 with TRBJ1-6; perhaps TRBD1 as D (5 bases). CDR1 is SGHTA and CDR2 is FQGNSA in the germline V gene. Deletions cut 4 bases from V and 6 bases from J, with 13 bases between. CDR3 length: 15 residues. Here the CDR3 reads CASSSRGVGNSPLHF. In DNA form, the CDR3 reads TGTGCCAGCAGCTCAAGGGGTGTCGGTAATTCACCCCTCCACTTT.

In DNA form, the CDR3 reads TGTGCCAGTAGCACTAGCGGGACCGGGGAGCTGTTTTTT. It translates to CASSTSGTGELFF. The chain couples TRBV19 to TRBJ2-2; 9 bases are shared with TRBD2. Germline V gene lookup returns CDR1 LNHDA and CDR2 SQIVND (reference sequence). This CDR3 spans 13 amino acids. V dropped 6 bases and J dropped 5; count of bases not matched to a gene: 1.